The 20 T cell receptor beta chains listed next were all sequenced from one sample in a study of T cell responses to AZD1222 COVID-19 vaccine. Generated by immunoSEQ multiplex PCR, the TCRdb table keeps only in-frame clones and is missing some. The data show about 86,000 clones, with around nine tenths seen just once and approximately 3% held by the top ten. The sequenced sample was peripheral blood, obtained on day 0 of AZD1222 vaccination. The origin of the receptors is an adult in good health.

The chain uses TRBV30 and TRBJ2-2; perhaps D is TRBD1 or TRBD2 (6 bases each). The germline V gene encodes CDR1 GTSNPN and CDR2 SVGIG (reference sequence). The CDR3 contains 17 residues. Trimming shortened V by 4 bases and J by 5 bases, and 23 bases separated the two germline ends. The CDR3 region is CAWTLTRGGVVTGELFF. Written as DNA, the CDR3 is TGTGCCTGGACCCTCACCAGGGGCGGGGTGGTTACCGGGGAGCTGTTTTTT.

The table lists this clone with many counts. The V and J genes are TRBV6-5 and TRBJ2-1, with 7 bases identical to TRBD2. V lost 5 bases and J lost 2; bases outside the gene matches: 6. The length of the CDR3 is 15 residues. Per the germline V gene, CDR1 is MNHEY and CDR2 is SVGAGI. The CDR3 region is CASSSGTEAYNEQFF. CDR3 in DNA: TGTGCCAGCAGTAGCGGGACGGAGGCCTACAATGAGCAGTTCTTC.

This chain links TRBV28 with TRBJ2-1; TRBD2 matches 7 bases. Trimming cost V 4 bases and J 7 bases; bases outside gene matches: 7. Germline CDR1 and CDR2: MDHEN and SYDVKM. The CDR3 sequence is 14 residues long. This CDR3 is CASSSGGLWNEQFF. CDR3 in DNA: TGTGCCAGCAGTTCTGGGGGACTATGGAATGAGCAGTTCTTC.

V is TRBV3-1 (or the pseudogene TRBV3-2) and J is TRBJ2-7; D could derive from TRBD1 or TRBD2 (6 bases each). The germline gives CDR1 LGHDT, CDR2 YNNKEL (reference sequence). The CDR3 is 17 amino acids. Trimming took 3 bases from V and 6 from J, leaving 24 bases between them. The CDR3 loop is CASSHERQNRDWGEQYF. The CDR3 DNA reads as TGTGCCAGCAGCCACGAAAGACAAAACAGGGACTGGGGCGAGCAGTACTTC.

This clone has only one observation. The chain uses TRBV19 and TRBJ2-7, with 10 bases fitting TRBD1. V lost 6 bases and J lost 0; bases outside the gene matches: 2. This CDR3 is built from 14 residues. CDR1 is LNHDA, CDR2 SQIVND, per germline (reference sequence). As DNA, the CDR3 is TGTGCCAGTAGGGGACAGGGGAGCTCCTACGAGCAGTACTTC. Amino acids: CASRGQGSSYEQYF.

The V call is TRBV19, the J call TRBJ1-5; no firm D call. Trimming removed 3 bases from V and 3 bases from J, with 12 bases in between. Germline CDR1 reads LNHDA; CDR2 reads SQIVND (reference sequence). There are 15 residues in the CDR3. The CDR3: CASSISGGFNQPQHF. CDR3 DNA: TGTGCCAGTAGTATTTCGGGCGGATTCAATCAGCCCCAGCATTTT.

This clone is a singleton in its sample. This chain links TRBV5-5 with TRBJ2-2, with a tentative D call TRBD2 (7 bases). Germline V gene lookup returns CDR1 SGHKS and CDR2 YYEKEE (reference sequence). The CDR3 consists of 17 residues. V gave up 0 bases and J gave up 1 base, with 13 bases separating them. The CDR3 region is CASSLAGGRGNTGELFF. CDR3 DNA: TGTGCCAGCAGCTTGGCCGGGGGGCGCGGGAACACCGGGGAGCTGTTTTTT.

This clone was seen once. This chain joins TRBV6-5 and TRBJ2-3; 7 positions match TRBD1. The germline CDR1 and CDR2 sequences are MNHEY and SVGAGI. The CDR3 is made up of 14 amino acids. Germline trimming cut 1 base from V and 6 bases from J; bases unmatched to any gene: 4. The CDR3 here is CASSYYRGADTQYF. CDR3 DNA: TGTGCCAGCAGTTACTACAGGGGCGCGGATACGCAGTATTTT.

The gene calls are TRBV7-8 and TRBJ2-5, with a possible D match to TRBD2 (5 bases). The V end lost 5 bases, the J end lost 3 bases, and 16 bases lay between the germline ends. Looked up from germline, CDR1 is SGHVS and CDR2 is FQNEAQ. The CDR3 has 15 residues. DNA of the CDR3: TGTGCCAGCAGCCCACCCGGAGGTATCGAAGAGACCCAGTACTTC. Translating gives CASSPPGGIEETQYF.

The chain is built from TRBV30 and TRBJ2-5; D gene unclear. Germline CDR1 is GTSNPN and CDR2 is SVGIG (reference sequence). Trimming shortened V by 0 bases and J by 4 bases, and 18 bases separated the two germline ends. The CDR3 length is 16 residues. The CDR3 reads CAWSVPPRLGLETQYF. CDR3 nucleotide sequence: TGTGCCTGGAGTGTACCCCCCCGGTTAGGGCTAGAGACCCAGTACTTC.

The J gene is TRBJ1-4, the V gene TRBV2; D perhaps matches TRBD1 (6 bases). Trimming removed 8 bases at V and 6 bases at J, with 19 bases between. The germline V gene encodes CDR1 SNHLY and CDR2 FYNNEI. This CDR3 has 15 amino acids. This CDR3 is CASRKGGAGDEKLFF. CDR3 bases: TGTGCCAGCCGAAAAGGGGGGGCAGGGGATGAAAAACTGTTTTTT. Complete variable domain (other parts from reference TRBV2 and TRBJ1-4): EPEVTQTPSHQVTQMGQEVILRCVPISNHLYFYWYRQILGQKVEFLVSFYNNEISEKSEIFDDQFSVERPDGSNFTLKIRSTKLEDSAMYFCASRKGGAGDEKLFFGSGTQLSVL.

The V and J genes are TRBV6-5 and TRBJ1-5, with D unresolved. Germline CDR1 is MNHEY and CDR2 is SVGAGI. Trimming took off 2 bases at V and 10 bases at J, with 15 bases between the two ends. The CDR3 sequence is 14 residues long. The CDR3 reads CASSYGLGVKPQHF. The CDR3 DNA sequence: TGTGCCAGCAGTTACGGCCTTGGAGTAAAACCCCAGCATTTT.

As concerns this clone: An end of the junction differs from the germline gene, which may be a read error. The chain is built from TRBV7-7 and TRBJ2-7; 7 nucleotides line up with TRBD2. The CDR3 extends over 13 amino acids. From germline, CDR1 is SSHAT and CDR2 FNYEAQ (reference sequence). CDR3 loop: CASSLGLVGEQYF. In DNA, the CDR3 is TGTGCTAGCAGCCTTGGACTAGTCGGCGAGCAGTACTTC.

This clone was recorded only once. This chain uses TRBV6-5 with TRBJ1-1; D is uncertain. Germline V gene lookup returns CDR1 MNHEY and CDR2 SVGAGI. Trimming took off 8 bases at V and 1 base at J, with 8 bases between the two ends. This CDR3 comprises 12 residues. CDR3 in amino acids: CASGWGNTEAFF. For the CDR3, the DNA is TGTGCCAGCGGCTGGGGGAACACTGAAGCTTTCTTT.

This chain links TRBV9 with TRBJ2-1; 7 bases agree with TRBD2. V shed 4 bases and J 4 bases; nucleotides not matched to a gene: 11. This CDR3 is 16 amino acids long. Germline lookup yields CDR1 SGDLS and CDR2 YYNGEE. CDR3 bases: TGTGCCAGCAGCCCTTCGAAGGGAGGGGTTTACAATGAGCAGTTCTTC. Residues: CASSPSKGGVYNEQFF.

The chain is built from TRBV5-4 and TRBJ2-1, with a possible D match to TRBD2 (5 bases). V lost 0 bases to trimming and J lost 0 bases, with 10 bases between them. The germline V gene has CDR1 SGHNT and CDR2 YYREEE (reference sequence). There are 16 residues in the CDR3. CDR3 amino acids: CASSLGGSGSYNEQFF. DNA of the CDR3: TGTGCCAGCAGCTTGGGAGGGTCTGGCTCCTACAATGAGCAGTTCTTC.

V and J are TRBV9 and TRBJ2-2; perhaps TRBD1 as D (6 bases). The V gene's germline CDR1 is SGDLS and CDR2 YYNGEE. Trimming left V 4 bases short and J 0 bases short, with 19 bases between. This CDR3 has 18 residues. The CDR3 DNA reads as TGTGCCAGCAGCCCGGACAGATCACTAATCGCGAACACCGGGGAGCTGTTTTTT. Residues: CASSPDRSLIANTGELFF.

J is TRBJ1-5 and V is TRBV2; no clear D gene. The V end was cut by 4 bases, the J end by 9 bases, with 19 bases between. This CDR3 is 15 amino acids long. CDR1 and CDR2 (germline): SNHLY, FYNNEI. The CDR3 region has the DNA TGTGCCAGCAGTGTACGGACGCGAAGTTATTCGCCCCAGCATTTT. Translation: CASSVRTRSYSPQHF.

The chain has TRBV5-1 and TRBJ1-2; 9 bases line up with TRBD1. This CDR3 contains 16 residues. With 4 bases clipped from V and 8 bases from J, the junction kept 15 bases outside the gene matches. Germline assignment: CDR1 SGHRS and CDR2 YFSETQ. DNA for the CDR3: TGCGCCAGCAGCCAGCCCACCGGGACAGGGTTTGAGGGCTACACCTTC. Amino acids: CASSQPTGTGFEGYTF.

The J gene is TRBJ1-4, the V gene TRBV3-1 (or the pseudogene TRBV3-2); D gene ambiguous. V lost 1 base and J lost 5, with 8 bases in between. Germline CDR1 LGHDT, CDR2 YNNKEL (reference sequence). CDR3 size: 14 residues. The CDR3 DNA reads TGTGCCAGCAGCCAAGCCGACGGGAATGAAAAACTGTTTTTT. Protein product: CASSQADGNEKLFF.